This TCR beta chain was captured by sequencing in a study of shared clonotypes between healthy human individuals. Sequencing used immunoSEQ multiplex PCR; TCRdb keeps in-frame clones, though not all of them. Of roughly 1,000,000 clones in the sample, around three quarters were seen once. V trimming: 3 bases; J trimming: 7 bases; junction bases outside the gene matches: 5. This CDR3 is 14 amino acids long. Germline V CDR1 and CDR2: SNHLY, FYNNEI. Material for sequencing was memory CD4+ T cells from PBMCs. The subset was: CD45RA-negative fraction. The TCR sequence derives from a man in his late teens or twenties in good health. Some clones in this sample may be carry-over from other donors' samples. The chain employs TRBV2 and TRBJ1-2, with 10 nucleotides matching TRBD1. The CDR3, as DNA: TGTGCCAGCAGTGACCTGACAGGGGGCACTGGCTACACCTTC. As protein: CASSDLTGGTGYTF.